This TCR beta chain was observed in a study of yellow fever vaccine responses in identical twins. Study conclusions and caveats: Twins' vaccine T cell response reportedly gave the appearance of partial convergence and partial personalization.

Comment on this clonotype: Its matching antigen is unknown.

TCRdb called the RT-PCR reads again in MiXCR, with one record for every CDR3 protein. The sample lists 2,600 or so distinct CDR3 sequences, about 85% occurring once. Sequencing used T cells from blood (PBMCs), unsorted or a sorted subset (not recorded which), obtained before or after yellow fever vaccination (not recorded which). The origin of this receptor is a woman between 18 and 30 years old who received the yellow fever vaccine.

CDR3 protein: CASSLRRGGSLRPQPQHF. CDR3 sequence (DNA): TGTGCCAGCAGCTTAAGGCGTGGGGGCAGCCTTCGGCCTCAGCCCCAGCATTTT. The chain combines TRBV5-5 with TRBJ1-5; possible D gene TRBD1, 6 bases. V was cut by 2 bases and J by 6 bases, with 24 bases left in between. The CDR3 runs to 18 residues. Germline V CDR1 and CDR2: SGHKS, YYEKEE (reference sequence).